The entry that follows covers one TCR beta chain sequence. Sequencing used immunoSEQ multiplex PCR; TCRdb keeps in-frame clones, though not all of them. The data hold around 80,000 clones, with about 90% observed a single time. This entry comes from a study of T cell changes during pregnancy in multiple sclerosis. Germline CDR1 reads SGDLS; CDR2 reads YYNGEE. The CDR3 totals 16 residues. With 0 bases clipped from V and 8 bases from J, the junction kept 8 bases outside the gene matches. The TCR originated in a female donor with multiple sclerosis, enrolled in a pregnancy study. Material: peripheral blood, obtained before pregnancy. V is TRBV9 and J is TRBJ2-1; 10 bases are a match to TRBD2. The CDR3 sequence: CASSVESGGALYEQFF. The CDR3, as DNA: TGTGCCAGCAGCGTAGAGAGCGGGGGGGCCTTGTATGAGCAGTTCTTC.